This T cell receptor (beta chain) was captured by sequencing in a study of PD-1 blockade in classical Hodgkin lymphoma. Sequenced by immunoSEQ multiplex PCR; TCRdb stores in-frame clones only, minus some. This sample has some 150,000 clones, with 78% found just once. CDR1 MNHEY and CDR2 SVGAGI come from the germline V gene. The CDR3 runs 12 residues. With 5 bases removed from V and 7 bases from J, the gap between germline ends came to 9 bases. Brentuximab vedotin exposure varied, and every patient relapsed after autologous stem cell transplantation. This clone occurred a few times. The receptor comes from a human donor with classical Hodgkin lymphoma. This chain connects TRBV6-5 to TRBJ1-5; D remains unclear. The source material was peripheral blood mononuclear cells (PBMCs), sampled before the second cycle of nivolumab. CDR3 nucleotides: TGTGCCAGCAGTGAACGTGAGCAGCCCCAGCATTTT. Its protein product is CASSEREQPQHF.